This TCR beta chain was sequenced in a study of cytomegalovirus exposure and HLA in healthy donors. At the level of the study: About 179 million T cells yielded approximately 110 million unique TCR beta sequences in earlier analysis. Points from the study as a whole: TCR beta chains numbering 164 were designated cytomegalovirus-associated.

The PCR was carried out with 60 Vbeta primers and 13 Jbeta primers. Generated by immunoSEQ multiplex PCR, the TCRdb table keeps only in-frame clones and is missing some. The sample includes about 160,000 clones, 75% to 85% of them seen just once. CDR1 is SEHNR and CDR2 is FQNEAQ in the germline V gene (reference sequence). The CDR3 contains 14 residues. Note on this clone: Its antigen is unknown.

Sequencing used PBMCs. This receptor was taken from a woman aged 45-65 years in good health and CMV-seronegative. The chain has TRBV7-9 and TRBJ2-5; perhaps TRBD1 as D (6 bases). The J call may be faulty, since TRBJ2-7 better matches the DNA end. The CDR3 bases are TGTGCCAGCAGCTCTCGACAGGCCGCCTACGAGCAGTACTTC. It encodes CASSSRQAAYEQYF.